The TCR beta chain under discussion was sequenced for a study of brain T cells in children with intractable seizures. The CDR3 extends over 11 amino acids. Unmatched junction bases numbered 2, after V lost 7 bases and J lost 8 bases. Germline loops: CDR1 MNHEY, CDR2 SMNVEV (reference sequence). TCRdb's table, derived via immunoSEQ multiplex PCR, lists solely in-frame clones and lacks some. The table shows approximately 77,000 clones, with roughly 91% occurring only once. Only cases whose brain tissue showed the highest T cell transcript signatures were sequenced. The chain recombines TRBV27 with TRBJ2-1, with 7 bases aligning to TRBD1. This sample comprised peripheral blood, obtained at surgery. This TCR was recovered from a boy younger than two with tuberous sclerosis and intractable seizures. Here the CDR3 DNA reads TGTGCCAGCACTCAGGGGGATGAGCAGTTCTTC. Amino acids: CASTQGDEQFF.